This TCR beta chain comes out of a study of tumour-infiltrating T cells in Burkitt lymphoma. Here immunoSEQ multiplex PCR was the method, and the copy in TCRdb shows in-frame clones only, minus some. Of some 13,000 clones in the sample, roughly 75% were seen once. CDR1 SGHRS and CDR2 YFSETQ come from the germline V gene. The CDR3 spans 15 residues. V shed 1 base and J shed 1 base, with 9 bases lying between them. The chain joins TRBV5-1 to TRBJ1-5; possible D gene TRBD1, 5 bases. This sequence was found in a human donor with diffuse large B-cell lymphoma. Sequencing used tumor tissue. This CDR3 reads CASSLWDGSNQPQHF. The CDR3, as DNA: TGCGCCAGCAGCTTGTGGGACGGAAGCAATCAGCCCCAGCATTTT.